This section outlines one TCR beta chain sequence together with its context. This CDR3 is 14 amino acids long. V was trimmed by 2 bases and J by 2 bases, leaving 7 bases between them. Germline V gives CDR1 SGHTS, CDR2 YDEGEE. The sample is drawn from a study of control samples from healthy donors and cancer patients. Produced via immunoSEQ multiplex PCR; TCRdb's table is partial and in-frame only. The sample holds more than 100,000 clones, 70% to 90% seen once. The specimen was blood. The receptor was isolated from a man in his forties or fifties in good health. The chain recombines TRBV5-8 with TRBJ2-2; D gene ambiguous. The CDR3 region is CASSLGSNTGELFF. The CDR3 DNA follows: TGTGCCAGCAGCTTAGGCTCAAACACCGGGGAGCTGTTTTTT.